This paragraph reports one TCR beta chain. What it binds is not known. A much larger clone sits a single nucleotide away, making a read error possible. The library came from three nested PCR rounds adapted from ARM-PCR protocols. TCRdb re-called the multiplex PCR reads through MiXCR, storing one row per CDR3 protein. The repertoire holds roughly 81,000 distinct CDR3 sequences, with approximately 68% as singletons. This CDR3 is 16 amino acids long. Germline CDR1 and CDR2: SGHRS and YFSETQ. The ends lost 2 bases at V and 4 bases at J; junction bases unmatched: 7. The entry originates in a study of tumor and adjacent non-tumor tissue in lung cancer. Notes on the study in general: Normal lung showed higher cumulative top 100 clone frequency than tumor.

The template was RNA from unsorted bulk tissue. Newly diagnosed lung cancer patients had thoracic surgery in China, August–late 2014, without prior chemotherapy. V usage is TRBV5-1 and J usage is TRBJ2-5, with TRBD1 matching 11 bases. The sequencing input was lung tumor tissue. The sequence was collected from a woman in her 70s with non-small cell lung cancer. CDR3 region: CASSFQTGTGGETQYF. Written as DNA, the CDR3 is TGCGCCAGCAGCTTTCAAACCGGGACAGGGGGAGAGACCCAGTACTTC.